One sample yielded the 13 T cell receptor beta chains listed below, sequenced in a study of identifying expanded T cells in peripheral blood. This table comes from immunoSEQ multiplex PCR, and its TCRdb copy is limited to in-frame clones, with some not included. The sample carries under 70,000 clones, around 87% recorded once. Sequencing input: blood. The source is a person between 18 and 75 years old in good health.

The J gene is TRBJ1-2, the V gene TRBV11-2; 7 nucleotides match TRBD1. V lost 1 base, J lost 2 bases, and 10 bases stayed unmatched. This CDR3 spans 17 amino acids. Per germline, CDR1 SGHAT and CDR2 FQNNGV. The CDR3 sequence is CASSLAWGTGANYGYTF. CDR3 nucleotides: TGTGCCAGCAGCTTAGCTTGGGGAACAGGGGCGAACTATGGCTACACCTTC.

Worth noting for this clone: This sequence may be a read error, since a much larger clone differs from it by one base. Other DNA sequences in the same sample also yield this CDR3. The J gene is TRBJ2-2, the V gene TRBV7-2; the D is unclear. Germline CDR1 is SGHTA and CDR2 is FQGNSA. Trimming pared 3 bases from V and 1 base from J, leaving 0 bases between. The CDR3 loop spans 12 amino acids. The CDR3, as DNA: TGTGCCAGCAGCTTGAACACCGGGGAGCTGTTTTTT. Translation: CASSLNTGELFF. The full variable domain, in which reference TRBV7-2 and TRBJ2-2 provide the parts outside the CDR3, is GAGVSQSPSNKVTEKGKDVELRCDPISGHTALYWYRQSLGQGLEFLIYFQGNSAPDKSGLPSDRFSAERTGGSVSTLTIQRTQQEDSAVYLCASSLNTGELFFGEGSRLTVL.

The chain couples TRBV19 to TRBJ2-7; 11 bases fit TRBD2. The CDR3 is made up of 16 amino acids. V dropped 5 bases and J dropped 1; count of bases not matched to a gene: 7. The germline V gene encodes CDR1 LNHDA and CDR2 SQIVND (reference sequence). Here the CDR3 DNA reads TGTGCCAGTAGTCTACATAGCGGGAGGGGGTCCTACGAGCAGTACTTC. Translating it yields CASSLHSGRGSYEQYF.

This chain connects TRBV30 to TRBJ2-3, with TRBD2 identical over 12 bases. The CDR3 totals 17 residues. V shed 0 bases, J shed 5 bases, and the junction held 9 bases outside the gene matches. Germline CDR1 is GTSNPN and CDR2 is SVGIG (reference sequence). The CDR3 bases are TGTGCCTGGAGTGTTGGGCTAGCGGGGGGGCCCGGAGATACGCAGTATTTT. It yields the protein CAWSVGLAGGPGDTQYF. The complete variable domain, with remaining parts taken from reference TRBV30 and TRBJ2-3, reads SQTIHQWPATLVQPVGSPLSLECTVEGTSNPNLYWYRQAAGRGLQLLFYSVGIGQISSEVPQNLSASRPQDRQFILSSKKLLLSDSGFYLCAWSVGLAGGPGDTQYFGPGTRLTVL.

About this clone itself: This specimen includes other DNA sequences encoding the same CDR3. This CDR3 reads CATSRDTEAFF. For the CDR3, the DNA is TGTGCCACCAGCAGAGATACTGAAGCTTTCTTT. The chain is built from TRBV15 and TRBJ1-1; D unresolved. Trimming cost V 0 bases and J 5 bases, with 1 base left between them. The length of the CDR3 is 11 residues. The germline V gene has CDR1 LNHNV and CDR2 YYDKDF (reference sequence).

The CDR3, as DNA: TGTGCCAGCAGTTTCGGCAGGCGGGACACCGGGGAGCTGTTTTTT. It specifies CASSFGRRDTGELFF. This chain joins TRBV27 and TRBJ2-2; a weak D match, TRBD2 (5 bases). The V gene lost 3 bases and the J gene lost 3 bases, with 11 bases spanning the gap. This CDR3 contains 15 residues. Germline V gene sequence: CDR1 MNHEY, CDR2 SMNVEV (reference sequence).

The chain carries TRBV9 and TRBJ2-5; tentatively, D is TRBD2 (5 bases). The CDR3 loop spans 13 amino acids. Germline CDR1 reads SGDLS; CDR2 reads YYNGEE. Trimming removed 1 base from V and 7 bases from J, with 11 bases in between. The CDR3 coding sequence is TGTGCCAGCAGCGTACAGTTAGGAGGGACCCAGTACTTC. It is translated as CASSVQLGGTQYF.

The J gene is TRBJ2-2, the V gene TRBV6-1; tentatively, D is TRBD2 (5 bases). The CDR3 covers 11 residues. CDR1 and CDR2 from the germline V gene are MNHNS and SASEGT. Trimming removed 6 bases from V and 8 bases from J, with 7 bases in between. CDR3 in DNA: TGTGCCAGCAGGCGCGGGGGGGAGCTGTTTTTT. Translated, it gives CASRRGGELFF.

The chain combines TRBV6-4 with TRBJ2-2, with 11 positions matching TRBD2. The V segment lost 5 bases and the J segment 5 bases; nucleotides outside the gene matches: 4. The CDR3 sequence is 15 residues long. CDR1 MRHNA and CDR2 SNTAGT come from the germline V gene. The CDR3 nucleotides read TGTGCCAGCAGTCTACTAGCGGGAGATACCGGGGAGCTGTTTTTT. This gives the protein CASSLLAGDTGELFF.

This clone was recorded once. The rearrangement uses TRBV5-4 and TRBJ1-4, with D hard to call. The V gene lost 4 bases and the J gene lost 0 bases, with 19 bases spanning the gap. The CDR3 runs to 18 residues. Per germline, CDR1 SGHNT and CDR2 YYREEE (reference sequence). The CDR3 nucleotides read TGTGCCAGCAGCAGAAAACCGGGAGCCTTTGCAACTAATGAAAAACTGTTTTTT. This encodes CASSRKPGAFATNEKLFF.

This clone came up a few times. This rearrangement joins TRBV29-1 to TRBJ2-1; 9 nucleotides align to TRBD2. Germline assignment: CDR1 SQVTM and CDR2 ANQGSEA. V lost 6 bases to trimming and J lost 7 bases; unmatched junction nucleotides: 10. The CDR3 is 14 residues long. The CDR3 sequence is CSVPRGGRANEQFF. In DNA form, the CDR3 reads TGCAGCGTCCCCCGCGGCGGGAGGGCAAATGAGCAGTTCTTC.

The CDR3 region is CASSQGPTYEQYF. For the CDR3, the DNA is TGTGCCAGCAGCCAAGGCCCCACCTACGAGCAGTACTTC. The V gene is TRBV11-3, the J gene TRBJ2-7, with unresolved D. The CDR3 length is 13 residues. The V end was cut by 5 bases, the J end by 2 bases, with 10 bases between. CDR1 and CDR2 (germline): SGHNT, YENEEA.

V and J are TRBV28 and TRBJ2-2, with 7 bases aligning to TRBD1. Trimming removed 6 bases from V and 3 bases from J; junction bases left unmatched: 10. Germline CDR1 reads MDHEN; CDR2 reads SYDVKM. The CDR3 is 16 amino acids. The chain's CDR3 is CASSEPGGKDTGELFF. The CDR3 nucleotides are TGTGCCAGCAGCGAACCAGGGGGAAAGGACACCGGGGAGCTGTTTTTT.